One and the same sample provided the 29 T cell receptor beta chains below, sequenced in a study of patients and donors after allogeneic stem cell transplantation. TCRdb fed the RT-PCR reads into MiXCR, producing one record per CDR3 protein. The sample holds some 880,000 distinct CDR3 sequences, 15% to 20% seen once. Sequencing was carried out using blood, either unsorted or a sorted T cell fraction (not recorded which). The origin of the receptors is a human donor who was either an allogeneic HSCT recipient or a stem cell or donor lymphocyte infusion donor (not recorded which). It is not recorded whose cells these are; they may come from a transplant donor.

The chain is built from TRBV30 and TRBJ1-2; 10 bases fit TRBD1. In germline, CDR1 is GTSNPN, CDR2 SVGIG (reference sequence). After removal of 1 base from V and 11 bases from J, the junction contained 10 bases not matched to a gene. CDR3 size: 14 residues. CDR3 in amino acids: CAWSGWTGGNLYTF. The DNA for the CDR3 is TGTGCCTGGAGTGGTTGGACAGGGGGTAATTTGTACACCTTC.

The chain has TRBV6-2 or TRBV6-3 and TRBJ2-1; TRBD2 matches 9 bases. The CDR3 has 15 residues. J was trimmed by 6 bases and V by 4 bases; bases with no gene match: 7. CDR1 is MNHEY, CDR2 SVGEGT, per germline. CDR3 amino acids: CASSSAGGPLNEQFF. The CDR3, as DNA: TGTGCCAGCAGTTCGGCGGGGGGGCCGCTCAATGAGCAGTTCTTC.

This clonotype has only a few counts. This rearrangement joins TRBV4-3 to TRBJ2-1; D perhaps matches TRBD2 (5 bases). The germline V gene encodes CDR1 LGHNA and CDR2 YSLEER. The length of the CDR3 is 16 residues. The V end was cut by 3 bases, the J end by 0 bases, with 12 bases between. CDR3 nucleotide sequence: TGCGCCAGCAGCCAGTGGGAGCGGAGCTCCTACAATGAGCAGTTCTTC. This gives the protein CASSQWERSSYNEQFF.

The chain carries TRBV25-1 and TRBJ1-2; D perhaps matches TRBD1 (5 bases). V dropped 3 bases and J dropped 4 bases, with 12 bases sitting between them. Germline V lookup: CDR1 MGHDK, CDR2 SYGVNS. The CDR3 runs to 14 residues. The DNA of the CDR3 is TGTGCCAGCAGTGATGACAGCCCTTCCTATGGCTACACCTTC. This encodes CASSDDSPSYGYTF.

The V gene is TRBV18, the J gene TRBJ2-1; 12 nucleotides align to TRBD2. V was clipped by 3 bases and J by 5 bases; unmatched bases: 5. Per germline, CDR1 KGHSH and CDR2 LQKENI. The CDR3 has 16 residues. CDR3 region: CASSPMLAGGHNEQFF. The CDR3 nucleotides are TGTGCCAGCTCACCTATGCTAGCGGGAGGGCACAATGAGCAGTTCTTC.

This clonotype was detected a few times. The genes are TRBV5-1 and TRBJ1-3; 7 bases are a match to TRBD1. Germline CDR1 SGHRS, CDR2 YFSETQ. Trimming at V came to 4 bases and at J to 2 bases, leaving 12 bases not matched to a gene. The length of the CDR3 is 17 residues. CDR3 nucleotide sequence: TGCGCCAGCAGCGCGGGGACAGCCTTACTTACTGGAAACACCATATATTTT. Amino acids: CASSAGTALLTGNTIYF. Drawing the rest from reference TRBV5-1 and TRBJ1-3, the complete variable domain is KAGVTQTPRYLIKTRGQQVTLSCSPISGHRSVSWYQQTPGQGLQFLFEYFSETQRNKGNFPGRFSGRQFSNSRSEMNVSTLELGDSALYLCASSAGTALLTGNTIYFGEGSWLTVV.

The chain links TRBV21-1 to TRBJ2-7; TRBD2 is the table's D call and was not checked against the DNA. TRBV21-1 is annotated as a pseudogene. This CDR3 is built from 13 residues. CDR3 protein: CARTTSGQYEQYF. CDR3 DNA: TGTGCCAGGACGACTAGCGGACAGTACGAGCAGTACTTC.

This clonotype showed up just a few times. The rearrangement uses TRBV19 and TRBJ1-5; weak D call: TRBD1 (5 bases). V lost 3 bases, J lost 3 bases, and 15 bases lay in between. CDR1 is LNHDA, CDR2 SQIVND, per germline (reference sequence). The CDR3 contains 16 residues. The CDR3 here is CASSMDKAGINQPQHF. The DNA of the CDR3 is TGTGCCAGTAGTATGGACAAAGCAGGGATCAATCAGCCCCAGCATTTT.

V usage is TRBV3-1 and J usage is TRBJ2-1, with no clear D. From germline, CDR1 is LGHDT and CDR2 YNNKEL (reference sequence). Between the trimmed V and J ends, which lost 0 bases and 0 bases, there was a span of 12 bases. This CDR3 is built from 17 residues. The CDR3 protein is CASSQEGRLRSYNEQFF. The CDR3 DNA reads as TGTGCCAGCAGCCAAGAGGGCAGGCTACGCTCCTACAATGAGCAGTTCTTC.

The chain couples TRBV6-5 to TRBJ2-7, with D perhaps TRBD2 (6 bases). V was clipped by 0 bases and J by 0 bases, with 9 bases between them. The CDR3 length is 15 residues. Germline-derived CDR1 and CDR2 are MNHEY and SVGAGI. The CDR3 loop is CASSYSVGGSYEQYF. The CDR3 DNA is TGTGCCAGCAGTTACTCAGTGGGGGGCTCCTACGAGCAGTACTTC.

The V and J genes are TRBV4-1 and TRBJ1-2; D not certain. Germline values: CDR1 MGHRA, CDR2 YSYEKL. V was cut by 3 bases and J by 3 bases, with 14 bases left in between. This CDR3 is built from 15 residues. The CDR3 here is CASSHPTQGDYGYTF. The CDR3 DNA reads as TGCGCCAGCAGCCATCCAACGCAAGGAGACTATGGCTACACCTTC.

This clonotype was detected only a few times. The V gene is TRBV7-9, the J gene TRBJ2-2, with D perhaps matching TRBD2 (6 bases). Germline V gene data show CDR1 as SEHNR and CDR2 as FQNEAQ (reference sequence). V was pared by 7 bases and J by 2 bases, with 17 bases between. The CDR3 is 16 residues long. The CDR3 bases are TGTGCCAGCACAGTTGGAGGGAGGCCAAACACCGGGGAGCTGTTTTTT. It encodes CASTVGGRPNTGELFF.

The sample holds many counts of this clonotype. V and J are TRBV7-3 and TRBJ2-2, with 7 bases aligning to TRBD2. CDR1 and CDR2 (germline): SGHTA, FQGTGA. Losses at the gene ends were 5 bases for V and 2 bases for J; bases not matched to a gene: 8. The CDR3 covers 16 residues. The CDR3 region is CASSEGLAVNTGELFF. CDR3 nucleotides: TGTGCCAGCAGCGAGGGGCTAGCGGTAAACACCGGGGAGCTGTTTTTT. The full variable domain, its missing parts supplied by reference TRBV7-3 and TRBJ2-2, is GAGVSQTPSNKVTEKGKYVELRCDPISGHTALYWYRQSLGQGPEFLIYFQGTGAADDSGLPNDRFFAVRPEGSVSTLKIQRTERGDSAVYLCASSEGLAVNTGELFFGEGSRLTVL.

This clonotype was seen only a few times. CDR3 in DNA: TGTGCCACCAGCAGACAGGGGGCAGCCCTCGAGCAGTACTTC. This encodes CATSRQGAALEQYF. The chain combines TRBV15 with TRBJ2-7; 8 bases match TRBD1. V lost 2 bases to trimming and J lost 6 bases; unmatched junction nucleotides: 6. CDR3 length equals 14 residues. From germline, CDR1 is LNHNV and CDR2 YYDKDF (reference sequence).

A few counts support this clonotype. CDR3 coding DNA: TGTGCCAGCAGCCAAGATCGAAGAGCGGGGGGGCCCCGCGGGGAGCTGTTTTTT. Amino acids: CASSQDRRAGGPRGELFF. The V and J genes are TRBV14 and TRBJ2-2; 10 nucleotides align to TRBD2. J was trimmed by 7 bases and V by 0 bases; bases with no gene match: 11. The germline CDR1 and CDR2 sequences are SGHDN and FVKESK. The CDR3 is made up of 18 amino acids.

This clonotype has at least ten counts. V and J are TRBV7-9 and TRBJ2-5, with D tentatively TRBD1 (6 bases). Trimming removed 4 bases from V and 3 bases from J, with 15 bases in between. This CDR3 is 15 amino acids long. Germline-derived CDR1 and CDR2 are SEHNR and FQNEAQ (reference sequence). The CDR3 DNA reads TGTGCCAGCAGCTGGGGGACACCCTTTGAAGAGACCCAGTACTTC. Translated: CASSWGTPFEETQYF.

Many counts were recorded for this clonotype. This chain uses TRBV29-1 with TRBJ1-2; D gene ambiguous. The CDR3 is 11 residues long. The ends were cut back, 3 bases at V and 3 bases at J, with 5 bases in the middle. CDR1 and CDR2 from the germline V gene are SQVTM and ANQGSEA. CDR3 region: CSVEPDYGYTF. For the CDR3, the DNA is TGCAGCGTTGAGCCAGACTATGGCTACACCTTC.

The chain recombines TRBV2 with TRBJ1-2; 10 positions match TRBD1. Germline V gives CDR1 SNHLY, CDR2 FYNNEI. CDR3 size: 16 residues. Trimming removed 5 bases from V and 4 bases from J; junction bases left unmatched: 10. CDR3 residues: CASSPQRTGGVYGYTF. CDR3 coding DNA: TGTGCCAGCAGTCCTCAGAGGACAGGGGGGGTCTATGGCTACACCTTC.

The sample holds a few counts of this clonotype. The CDR3 spells CASSRGYGEDTEAFF. CDR3 in DNA: TGTGCCAGCAGCCGTGGGTACGGGGAGGACACTGAAGCTTTCTTT. The genes are TRBV3-1 and TRBJ1-1; D call uncertain. Germline CDR1 reads LGHDT; CDR2 reads YNNKEL (reference sequence). This CDR3 contains 15 residues. V was shortened by 4 bases and J by 3 bases, with 15 bases between the two germline ends. The whole variable domain, filled in from reference TRBV3-1 and TRBJ1-1, reads DTAVSQTPKYLVTQMGNDKSIKCEQNLGHDTMYWYKQDSKKFLKIMFSYNNKELIINETVPNRFSPKSPDKAHLNLHINSLELGDSAVYFCASSRGYGEDTEAFFGQGTRLTVV.

This chain joins TRBV5-1 and TRBJ2-5; possibly TRBD1 for D (7 bases). Germline V gene data show CDR1 as SGHRS and CDR2 as YFSETQ. The CDR3 sequence is 15 residues long. Trimming shortened V by 2 bases and J by 4 bases, and 15 bases separated the two germline ends. The CDR3 region has the DNA TGCGCCAGCAGCTTCAGGGGGGTGGGGGCAGAGACCCAGTACTTC. This sequence encodes CASSFRGVGAETQYF.

The V call is TRBV7-2, the J call TRBJ1-5, with D perhaps matching TRBD1 (5 bases). The CDR3 is 15 amino acids. V was trimmed by 1 base and J by 4 bases, leaving 11 bases between them. The V gene's germline CDR1 is SGHTA and CDR2 FQGNSA. The CDR3 coding sequence is TGTGCCAGCAGCTTAGATTTCGGGGGAAATCAGCCCCAGCATTTT. This codes for CASSLDFGGNQPQHF.

The V call is TRBV5-1, the J call TRBJ1-3; D is undetermined. The CDR3 has 13 residues. Trimming stripped 7 bases from V and 0 bases from J, with 8 bases between. Germline V gene lookup returns CDR1 SGHRS and CDR2 YFSETQ. CDR3 DNA sequence: TGCGCCAGCCGGCAGACCTCTGGAAACACCATATATTTT. It encodes CASRQTSGNTIYF.

The rearrangement uses TRBV6-1 and TRBJ2-7, with 7 bases identical to TRBD1. The CDR3 loop spans 14 amino acids. Germline-derived CDR1 and CDR2 are MNHNS and SASEGT. Unmatched junction bases numbered 8, after V lost 5 bases and J lost 4 bases. The DNA of the CDR3 is TGTGCCAGCAGTAAATCGGGACAGACTTACGAGCAGTACTTC. It codes for CASSKSGQTYEQYF.

The chain uses TRBV20-1 and TRBJ2-3; 7 bases match TRBD2. The CDR3 is 18 amino acids. The V gene's germline CDR1 is DFQATT and CDR2 SNEGSKA (reference sequence). V trimming: 3 bases; J trimming: 2 bases; junction bases outside the gene matches: 17. As DNA, the CDR3 is TGCAGTGCTAGGACCCTCATCTTGGGCAGCGGGAACACAGATACGCAGTATTTT. Translated: CSARTLILGSGNTDTQYF.

The chain recombines TRBV29-1 with TRBJ2-3; no reliable D call. Germline V gene lookup returns CDR1 SQVTM and CDR2 ANQGSEA. V was cut by 4 bases and J by 6 bases, with 17 bases left in between. The CDR3 has 14 residues. CDR3 residues: CSVGPILTADTQYF. The CDR3 DNA reads as TGCAGCGTTGGGCCTATCCTGACGGCGGATACGCAGTATTTT.

The table lists this clonotype with a few counts. The chain recombines TRBV29-1 with TRBJ2-7; D is unclear. Trimming stripped 4 bases from V and 2 bases from J, with 9 bases between. This CDR3 is 12 amino acids long. Germline CDR1 is SQVTM and CDR2 is ANQGSEA. The CDR3 protein is CSVVTEAYEQYF. CDR3 in DNA: TGCAGCGTTGTTACAGAAGCCTACGAGCAGTACTTC.

The chain couples TRBV3-1 to TRBJ2-5; 8 bases match TRBD2. The CDR3 runs 15 residues. V shed 4 bases and J 2 bases; nucleotides not matched to a gene: 6. Germline CDR1 is LGHDT and CDR2 is YNNKEL (reference sequence). The CDR3 spells CASSPKLAAQETQYF. In nucleotides, the CDR3 is TGTGCCAGCAGCCCAAAACTAGCGGCACAAGAGACCCAGTACTTC.

The CDR3 DNA sequence: TGTGCCAGCAGCCCGGCGACAGTCCCAAGCACAGATACGCAGTATTTT. Translated, it gives CASSPATVPSTDTQYF. The J gene is TRBJ2-3, the V gene TRBV7-8; the D gene is possibly TRBD1 (5 bases). V was trimmed by 5 bases and J by 0 bases, leaving 15 bases between them. Germline V gene data show CDR1 as SGHVS and CDR2 as FQNEAQ. The CDR3 spans 16 residues.

Only a few counts were recorded for this clonotype. This chain joins TRBV7-9 and TRBJ2-7; D is unresolved. Trimming shortened V by 3 bases and J by 3 bases, and 9 bases separated the two germline ends. CDR3 length equals 13 residues. Germline CDR1 is SEHNR and CDR2 is FQNEAQ (reference sequence). The CDR3 DNA sequence: TGTGCCAGCAGCTTCGCCCCTGGCTACGAGCAGTACTTC. The encoded protein is CASSFAPGYEQYF.